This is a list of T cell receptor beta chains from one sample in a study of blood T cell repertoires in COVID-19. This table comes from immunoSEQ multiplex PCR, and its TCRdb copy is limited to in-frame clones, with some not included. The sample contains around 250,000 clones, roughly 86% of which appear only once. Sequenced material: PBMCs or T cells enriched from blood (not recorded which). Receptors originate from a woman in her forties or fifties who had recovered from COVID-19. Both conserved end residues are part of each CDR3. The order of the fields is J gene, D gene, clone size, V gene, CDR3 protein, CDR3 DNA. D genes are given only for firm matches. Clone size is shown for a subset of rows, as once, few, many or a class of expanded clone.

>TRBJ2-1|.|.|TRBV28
CASSLLEGARPYNEQFF
TGTGCCAGCAGTTTGCTGGAAGGCGCTAGGCCTTACAATGAGCAGTTCTTC
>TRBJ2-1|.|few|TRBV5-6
CASSFFDGGNNEQFF
TGTGCCAGCAGCTTTTTTGACGGAGGGAACAATGAGCAGTTCTTC
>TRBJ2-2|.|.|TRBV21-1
CAFPGNRRGELFF
TGTGCCTTCCCCGGGAACAGACGCGGGGAGCTGTTTTTT
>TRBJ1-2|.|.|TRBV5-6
CASSLGPQSNYGYTF
TGTGCCAGCAGCTTGGGTCCCCAGTCTAACTATGGCTACACCTTC
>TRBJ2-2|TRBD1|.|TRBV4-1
CASSRRQGEGTGELFF
TGCGCCAGCAGCCGGAGACAGGGGGAGGGCACCGGGGAGCTGTTTTTT
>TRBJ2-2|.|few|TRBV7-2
CASSLVKNTGELFF
TGTGCCAGCAGCTTAGTTAAAAACACCGGGGAGCTGTTTTTT
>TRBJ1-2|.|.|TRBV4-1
CASSPRPPPGANYGYTF
TGCGCCAGCAGCCCTCGCCCCCCCCCGGGGGCTAACTATGGCTACACCTTC
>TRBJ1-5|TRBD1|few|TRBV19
CASSRTGGQPQHF
TGTGCCAGTAGCCGGACAGGGGGTCAGCCCCAGCATTTT
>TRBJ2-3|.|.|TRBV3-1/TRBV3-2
CASSQVITSTDTQYF
TGTGCCAGCAGCCAAGTGATAACTAGCACAGATACGCAGTATTTT
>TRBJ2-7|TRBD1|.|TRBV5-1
CASSLAGGYLSEQYF
TGCGCCAGCAGCTTGGCAGGGGGATATCTTTCCGAGCAGTACTTC
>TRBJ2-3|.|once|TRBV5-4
CASSFRVSVVSTDTQYF
TGTGCCAGCAGCTTCCGGGTATCAGTCGTTAGCACAGATACGCAGTATTTT
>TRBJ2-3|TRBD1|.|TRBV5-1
CASTLRTGGDTQYF
TGCGCCAGCACACTACGAACAGGGGGAGATACGCAGTATTTT
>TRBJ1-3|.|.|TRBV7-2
CASSLLGAASGNTIYF
TGTGCCAGCAGCTTATTAGGGGCAGCCTCTGGAAACACCATATATTTT
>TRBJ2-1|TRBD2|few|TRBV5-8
CASSSGLAGINYNEQFF
TGTGCCAGCAGCTCGGGACTAGCGGGGATAAACTACAATGAGCAGTTCTTC
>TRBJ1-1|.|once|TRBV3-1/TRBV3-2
CASSLKWGGLNTEAFF
TGTGCCAGCAGCCTCAAGTGGGGCGGCTTGAACACTGAAGCTTTCTTT
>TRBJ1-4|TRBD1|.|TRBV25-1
CASSEPRTGQGEKLFF
TGTGCCAGCAGTGAACCCCGGACAGGGCAAGGGGAAAAACTGTTTTTT
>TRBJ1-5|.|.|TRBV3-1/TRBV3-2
CASSQDSGNTGQPQHF
TGTGCCAGCAGCCAAGATTCAGGAAATACGGGGCAGCCCCAGCATTTT
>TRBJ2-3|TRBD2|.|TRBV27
CASQTLAGAVDTQYF
TGTGCCAGCCAAACACTAGCGGGAGCAGTAGATACGCAGTATTTT
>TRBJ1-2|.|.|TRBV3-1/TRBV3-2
CASSQDGQGRGGYTF
TGTGCCAGCAGCCAAGATGGGCAGGGGAGAGGTGGCTACACCTTC
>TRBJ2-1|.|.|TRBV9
CASSVESPSNEQFF
TGTGCCAGCAGCGTAGAGAGCCCGAGCAATGAGCAGTTCTTC
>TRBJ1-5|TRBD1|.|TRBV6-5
CASSSRTGYSNQPQHF
TGTGCCAGCAGTTCCAGGACAGGATATAGCAATCAGCCCCAGCATTTT
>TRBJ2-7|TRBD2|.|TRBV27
CASSLSPLAGDEQYF
TGTGCCAGCAGTTTATCGCCCCTAGCGGGAGACGAGCAGTACTTC
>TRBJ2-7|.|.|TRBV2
CASMEGREQYF
TGTGCCAGCATGGAGGGCCGCGAGCAGTACTTC
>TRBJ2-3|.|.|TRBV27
CASKGQVAADTQYF
TGTGCCAGCAAAGGCCAGGTAGCGGCCGATACGCAGTATTTT
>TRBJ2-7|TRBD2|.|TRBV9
CASSVGAGAYEQYF
TGTGCCAGCAGCGTAGGGGCGGGAGCCTACGAGCAGTACTTC
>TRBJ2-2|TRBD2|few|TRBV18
CASSRLATGSNTGELFF
TGTGCCAGCTCCCGACTAGCGACGGGGTCGAACACCGGGGAGCTGTTTTTT
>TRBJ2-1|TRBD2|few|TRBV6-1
CASSEGIAGVNEQFF
TGTGCCAGCAGTGAAGGGATAGCGGGAGTGAATGAGCAGTTCTTC
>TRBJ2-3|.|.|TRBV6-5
CASSRQGLTDTQYF
TGTGCCAGCAGTAGACAGGGACTCACAGATACGCAGTATTTT
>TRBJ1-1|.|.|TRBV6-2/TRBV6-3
CASSLNTVLNTEAFF
TGTGCCAGCAGCTTAAACACAGTTTTGAACACTGAAGCTTTCTTT
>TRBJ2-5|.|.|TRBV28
CASSSQGTQYF
TGTGCCAGCAGTTCCCAGGGGACCCAGTACTTC
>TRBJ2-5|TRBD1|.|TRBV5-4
CASGRTGGSFYEPQYF
TGTGCCAGCGGTCGGACAGGGGGCTCTTTCTACGAACCCCAGTACTTC
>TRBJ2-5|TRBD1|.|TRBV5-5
CASSWDRNQETQYF
TGTGCCAGCAGCTGGGACAGAAACCAAGAGACCCAGTACTTC
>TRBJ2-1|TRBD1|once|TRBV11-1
CASSPRQDRGFNEQFF
TGTGCCAGCAGCCCGAGACAGGACAGGGGGTTCAATGAGCAGTTCTTC
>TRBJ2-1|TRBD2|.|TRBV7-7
CASSLGIGGSYNEQFF
TGTGCTAGCAGCTTAGGCATTGGCGGGAGCTACAATGAGCAGTTCTTC
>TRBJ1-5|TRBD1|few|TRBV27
CASRSTGGSNQPQHF
TGTGCCAGCAGAAGTACAGGGGGCAGCAATCAGCCCCAGCATTTT
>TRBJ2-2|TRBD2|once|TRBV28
CASSSASGLAGVGELFF
TGTGCCAGCAGTTCCGCTTCGGGGCTAGCGGGAGTCGGGGAGCTGTTTTTT
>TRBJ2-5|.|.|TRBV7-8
CASSPLEGIETQYF
TGTGCCAGCAGCCCGCTAGAGGGAATTGAGACCCAGTACTTC
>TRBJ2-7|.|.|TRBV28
CATLGTRKGYEQYF
TGTGCCACATTGGGGACTCGCAAGGGGTACGAGCAGTACTTC
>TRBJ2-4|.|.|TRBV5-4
CASSPSPNIQYF
TGTGCCAGCAGCCCCTCTCCGAACATTCAGTACTTC
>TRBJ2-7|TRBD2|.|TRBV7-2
CASSLALLPSGNYEQYF
TGTGCCAGCAGCTTAGCGCTGCTTCCTAGCGGAAATTACGAGCAGTACTTC
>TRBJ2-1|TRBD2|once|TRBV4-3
CASSQDRAGAYNEQFF
TGCGCCAGCAGCCAAGATCGGGCGGGAGCCTACAATGAGCAGTTCTTC
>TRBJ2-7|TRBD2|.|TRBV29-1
CSVVETSGRIGRLYF
TGCAGCGTTGTTGAGACTAGCGGGAGGATTGGCCGGCTGTACTTC
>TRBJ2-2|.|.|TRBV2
CASRSGQLGTGELFF
TGTGCCAGCAGATCCGGACAGTTGGGCACCGGGGAGCTGTTTTTT
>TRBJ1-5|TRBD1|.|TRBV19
CATKGGQSNQPQHF
TGTGCCACCAAAGGGGGACAGAGCAATCAGCCCCAGCATTTT
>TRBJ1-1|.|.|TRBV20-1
CSARERLAFF
TGCAGTGCTAGAGAGCGGCTGGCTTTCTTT